The entry that follows covers one T cell receptor beta chain sequence. Its antigen is unknown. Repertoires were generated with immunoSEQ multiplex PCR, while TCRdb's copy carries only in-frame clones and drops some. The repertoire includes roughly 150,000 clones, roughly 79% of them detected once, and 25% to 30% sits in the top ten. This specimen belongs to a study of cytomegalovirus exposure and HLA in healthy donors. The CDR3 contains 13 residues. V dropped 0 bases and J dropped 14 bases, with 15 bases sitting between them. The germline V gene has CDR1 SGDLS and CDR2 YYNGEE. Study-level points and caveats: There were some public TCRs occurring in many donors, but most TCR sequences were rare. The TCR clusters that emerged in the first cohort tended, a later analysis found, to co-occur in the 120 validation repertoires. A few CMV-associated chains were confirmed in vitro to be specific for CMV antigens.

The sequencing sample was made of PBMCs. The TCR sequence derives from a man aged 25-45 years in good health and CMV-seropositive. This chain connects TRBV9 to TRBJ2-1; TRBD2 might be the D (7 bases). For the CDR3, the DNA is TGTGCCAGCAGCGTAGAGGGGGGGCTGGTGAAGTTCTTC. It translates to CASSVEGGLVKFF.